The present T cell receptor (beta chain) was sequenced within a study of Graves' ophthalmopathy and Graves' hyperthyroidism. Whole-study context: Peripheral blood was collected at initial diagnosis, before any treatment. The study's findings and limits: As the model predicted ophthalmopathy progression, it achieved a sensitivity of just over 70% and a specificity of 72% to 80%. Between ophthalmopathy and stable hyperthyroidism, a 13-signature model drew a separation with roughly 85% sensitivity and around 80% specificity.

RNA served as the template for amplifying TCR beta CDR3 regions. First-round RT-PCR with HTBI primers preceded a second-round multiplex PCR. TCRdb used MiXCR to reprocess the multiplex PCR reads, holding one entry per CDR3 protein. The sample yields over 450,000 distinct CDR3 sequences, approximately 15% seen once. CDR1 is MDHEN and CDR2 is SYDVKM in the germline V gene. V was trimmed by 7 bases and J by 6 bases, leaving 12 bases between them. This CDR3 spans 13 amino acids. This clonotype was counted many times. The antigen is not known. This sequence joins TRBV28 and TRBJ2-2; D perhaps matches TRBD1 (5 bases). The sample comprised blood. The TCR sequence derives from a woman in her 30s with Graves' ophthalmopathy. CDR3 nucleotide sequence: TGTGCCAGCACCCAGGGTTTCCCCGGGGAGCTGTTTTTT. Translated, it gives CASTQGFPGELFF.